Detailed here is one TCR beta chain. Its antigen is still unknown. The data belong to a study of cytomegalovirus exposure and HLA in healthy donors. About the study: Within the Caucasian-associated ancestry cluster were 65% to 85% of the 398 genotyped donors. Study-level results: Prediction of most subjects' HLA-A and HLA-B alleles by TCR beta sequences was reportedly accurate. In vitro assays verified that a few CMV-associated chains recognized CMV antigens specifically. A previous analysis found most TCR beta V segments productive roughly 87% or roughly 30% of the time.

PCR used 60 Vbeta primers and 13 Jbeta primers. Only in-frame clones appear in the TCRdb table, and some are missing; sequencing was by immunoSEQ multiplex PCR. Of under 150,000 clones listed, around 72% were seen once; the top ten hold around 1.5%. The sequence came from a woman aged 18-29 years in good health and CMV-seronegative. Sequenced input: PBMCs.

CDR3: CASRARRDRNLSEQFF. As DNA, the CDR3 is TGTGCCAGCAGGGCTCGGCGGGACCGCAATCTTTCGGAGCAGTTCTTC. J is TRBJ2-1 and V is TRBV7-9; D possibly corresponds to TRBD2 (6 bases). This CDR3 is 16 amino acids long. The V gene's germline CDR1 is SEHNR and CDR2 FQNEAQ (reference sequence). Deletions cut 6 bases from V and 10 bases from J, with 25 bases between.